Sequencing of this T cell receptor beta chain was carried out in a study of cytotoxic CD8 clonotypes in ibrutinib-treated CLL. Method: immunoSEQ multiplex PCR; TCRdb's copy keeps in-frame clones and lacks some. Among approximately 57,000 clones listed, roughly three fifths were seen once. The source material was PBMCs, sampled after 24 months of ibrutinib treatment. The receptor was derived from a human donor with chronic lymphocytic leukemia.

The CDR3 nucleotides are TGTGCCAGCAGTGAACCGGGACAGCCTTATAGCAATCAGCCCCAGCATTTT. This codes for CASSEPGQPYSNQPQHF. The chain recombines TRBV28 with TRBJ1-5; TRBD1 matches 7 bases. The germline CDR1 and CDR2 sequences are MDHEN and SYDVKM. V shed 5 bases, J shed 0 bases, and the junction held 10 bases outside the gene matches. The length of the CDR3 is 17 residues.